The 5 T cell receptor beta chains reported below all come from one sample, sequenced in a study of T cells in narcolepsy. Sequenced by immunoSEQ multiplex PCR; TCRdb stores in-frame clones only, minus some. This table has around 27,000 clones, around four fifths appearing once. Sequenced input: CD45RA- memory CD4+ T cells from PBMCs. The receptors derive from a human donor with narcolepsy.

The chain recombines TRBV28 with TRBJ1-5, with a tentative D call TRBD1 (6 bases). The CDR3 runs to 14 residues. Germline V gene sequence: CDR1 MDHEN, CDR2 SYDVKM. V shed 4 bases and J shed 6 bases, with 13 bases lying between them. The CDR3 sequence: CASSSTRGTQPQHF. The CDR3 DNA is TGTGCCAGCAGTTCGACCAGGGGTACTCAGCCCCAGCATTTT.

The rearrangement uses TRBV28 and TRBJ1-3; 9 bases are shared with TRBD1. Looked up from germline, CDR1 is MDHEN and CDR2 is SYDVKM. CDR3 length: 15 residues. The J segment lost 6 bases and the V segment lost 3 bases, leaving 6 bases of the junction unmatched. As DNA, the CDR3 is TGTGCCAGCAGTTTGGGACAGGGTGTGGAAAACACCATATATTTT. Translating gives CASSLGQGVENTIYF.

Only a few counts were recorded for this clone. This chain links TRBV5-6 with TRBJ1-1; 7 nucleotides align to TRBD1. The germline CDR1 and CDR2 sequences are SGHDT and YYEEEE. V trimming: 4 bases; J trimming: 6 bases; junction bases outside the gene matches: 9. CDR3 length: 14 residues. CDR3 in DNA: TGTGCCAGCAGCGACCTACGGCAGGGGGCTGAAGCTTTCTTT. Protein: CASSDLRQGAEAFF.

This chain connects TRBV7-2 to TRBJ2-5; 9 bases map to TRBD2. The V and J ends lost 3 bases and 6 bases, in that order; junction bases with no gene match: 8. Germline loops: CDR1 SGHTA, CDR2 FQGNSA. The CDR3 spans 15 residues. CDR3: CASSFGGGAGQTQYF. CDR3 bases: TGTGCCAGCAGCTTCGGCGGGGGGGCCGGGCAGACCCAGTACTTC.

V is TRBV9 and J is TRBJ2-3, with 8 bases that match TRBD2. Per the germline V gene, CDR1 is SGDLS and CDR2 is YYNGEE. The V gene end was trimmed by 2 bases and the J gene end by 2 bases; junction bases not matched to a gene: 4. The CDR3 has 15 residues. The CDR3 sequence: CASSVRAGATDTQYF. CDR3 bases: TGTGCCAGCAGCGTGAGAGCGGGGGCCACAGATACGCAGTATTTT.